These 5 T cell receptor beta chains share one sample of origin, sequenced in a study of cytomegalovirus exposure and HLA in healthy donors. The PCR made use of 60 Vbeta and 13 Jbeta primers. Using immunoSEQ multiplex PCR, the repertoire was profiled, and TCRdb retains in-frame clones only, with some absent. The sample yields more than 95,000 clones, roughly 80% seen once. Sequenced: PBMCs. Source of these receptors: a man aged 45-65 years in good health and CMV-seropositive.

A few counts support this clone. This CDR3 reads CASSFGTSSADTQYF. The DNA of the CDR3 is TGTGCCAGCAGCTTCGGGACTAGCAGCGCAGATACGCAGTATTTT. The chain joins TRBV7-9 to TRBJ2-3; 9 nucleotides align to TRBD2. CDR3 length: 15 amino acids. Germline CDR1 SEHNR, CDR2 FQNEAQ (reference sequence). Germline trimming cut 3 bases from V and 4 bases from J; bases unmatched to any gene: 5.

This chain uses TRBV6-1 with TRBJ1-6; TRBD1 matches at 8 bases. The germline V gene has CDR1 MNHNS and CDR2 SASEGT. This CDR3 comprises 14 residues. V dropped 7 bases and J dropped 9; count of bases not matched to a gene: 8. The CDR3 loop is CASNPTGVVSPLHF. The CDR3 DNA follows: TGTGCCAGCAACCCGACAGGGGTGGTTTCACCCCTCCACTTT.

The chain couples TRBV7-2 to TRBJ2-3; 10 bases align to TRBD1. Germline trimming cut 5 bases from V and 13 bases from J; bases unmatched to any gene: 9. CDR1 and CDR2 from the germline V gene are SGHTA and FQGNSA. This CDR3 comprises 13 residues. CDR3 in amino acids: CASSPGMGQGKYF. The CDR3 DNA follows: TGTGCCAGCAGCCCAGGAATGGGACAGGGGAAGTATTTT.

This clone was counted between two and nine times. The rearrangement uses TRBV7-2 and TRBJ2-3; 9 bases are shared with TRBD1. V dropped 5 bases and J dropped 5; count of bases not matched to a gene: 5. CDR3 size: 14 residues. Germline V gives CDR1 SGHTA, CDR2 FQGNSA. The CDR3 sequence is CASSERTGVDTQYF. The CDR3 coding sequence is TGTGCCAGCAGCGAACGGACAGGGGTAGATACGCAGTATTTT.

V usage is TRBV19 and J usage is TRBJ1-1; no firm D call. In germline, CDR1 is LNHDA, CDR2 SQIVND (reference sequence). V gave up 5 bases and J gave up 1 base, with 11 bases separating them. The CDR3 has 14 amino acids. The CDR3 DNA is TGTGCCAGTAGTGAACCCGGGAGGAACACTGAAGCTTTCTTT. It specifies CASSEPGRNTEAFF.